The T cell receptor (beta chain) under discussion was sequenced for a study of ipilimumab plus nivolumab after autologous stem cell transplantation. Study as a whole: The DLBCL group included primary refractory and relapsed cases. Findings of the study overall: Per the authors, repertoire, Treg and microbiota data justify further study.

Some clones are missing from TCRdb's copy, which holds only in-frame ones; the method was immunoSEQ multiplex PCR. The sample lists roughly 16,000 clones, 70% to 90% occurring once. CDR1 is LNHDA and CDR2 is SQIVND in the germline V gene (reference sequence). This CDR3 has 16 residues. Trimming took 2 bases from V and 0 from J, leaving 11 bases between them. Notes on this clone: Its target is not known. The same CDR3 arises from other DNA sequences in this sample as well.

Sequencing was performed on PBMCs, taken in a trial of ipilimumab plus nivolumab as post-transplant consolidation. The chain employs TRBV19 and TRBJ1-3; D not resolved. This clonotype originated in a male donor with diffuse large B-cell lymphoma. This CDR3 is CASSIIRRSSGNTIYF. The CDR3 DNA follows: TGTGCCAGTAGTATAATTCGCCGGAGCTCTGGAAACACCATATATTTT.